The 25 T cell receptor beta chains below all came from one sample that was sequenced in a study of monozygotic twins with inflammatory bowel disease. Reanalyzing the 5' RACE reads, TCRdb keeps one entry per CDR3 protein, without DNA. The ten top clones account for 1.9%, within a sample of 93,000 or so distinct CDR3 sequences. Sequenced: blood. These TCRs come from a human donor with ulcerative colitis or Crohn's disease, or a healthy co-twin of an affected twin (not recorded which).

This chain uses TRBV4-3 with TRBJ2-7. This CDR3 is 15 amino acids long. Germline V gives CDR1 LGHNA, CDR2 YSLEER. This CDR3 is CASSQDLGSDYEQYF.

The chain joins TRBV4-3 to TRBJ2-3; TCRdb lists TRBD1, though no DNA is available to test this call. CDR3 length: 16 residues. Germline V lookup: CDR1 LGHNA, CDR2 YSLEER. Here the CDR3 reads CASSQGTGRGADTQYF.

The J gene is TRBJ2-5, the V gene TRBV5-1. The CDR3 spans 15 residues. Germline V lookup: CDR1 SGHRS, CDR2 YFSETQ. This chain's CDR3 is CASSLSKLLQETQYF.

CDR3: CSARDLDRDGNQPQHF. The V and J genes are TRBV20-1 and TRBJ1-5; TCRdb names TRBD1, which stays unverified in the absence of DNA. This CDR3 is 16 amino acids long. CDR1 is DFQATT, CDR2 SNEGSKA, per germline (reference sequence).

The V and J genes are TRBV7-3 and TRBJ2-2. The CDR3 spans 14 residues. The germline CDR1 and CDR2 sequences are SGHTA and FQGTGA. This chain's CDR3 is CASSFGGPTGELFF.

The chain has TRBV6-2 or TRBV6-3 and TRBJ1-5. The CDR3 contains 18 residues. Germline V gene sequence: CDR1 MNHEY, CDR2 SVGEGT. The CDR3 spells CASSYGFYGTGGNQPQHF.

The V call is TRBV5-6, the J call TRBJ2-7. The CDR3 runs to 14 residues. Per germline, CDR1 SGHDT and CDR2 YYEEEE. The CDR3 reads CASSRKDGAYEQYF.

The CDR3 here is CASGDRGGLDEQYF. This chain connects TRBV25-1 to TRBJ2-7; TCRdb's D call of TRBD1 is untestable without DNA. The CDR3 covers 14 residues. Looked up from germline, CDR1 is MGHDK and CDR2 is SYGVNS.

The chain joins TRBV9 to TRBJ2-2; TCRdb outputs TRBD1, but without DNA this stays unchecked. This CDR3 comprises 15 residues. Germline V gene sequence: CDR1 SGDLS, CDR2 YYNGEE. The CDR3 spells CASSARDRPTGELFF.

The chain is built from TRBV20-1 and TRBJ1-5. Germline CDR1 reads DFQATT; CDR2 reads SNEGSKA (reference sequence). The CDR3 has 13 residues. The CDR3 loop is CSARTNRNQPQHF.

The V and J genes are TRBV29-1 and TRBJ1-2. Germline V gives CDR1 SQVTM, CDR2 ANQGSEA. This CDR3 has 13 amino acids. The CDR3 is CSVFSSDFYGYTF. The full variable domain, in which reference TRBV29-1 and TRBJ1-2 provide the parts outside the CDR3, is SAVISQKPSRDICQRGTSLTIQCQVDSQVTMMFWYRQQPGQSLTLIATANQGSEATYESGFVIDKFPISRPNLTFSTLTVSNMSPEDSSIYLCSVFSSDFYGYTFGSGTRLTVV.

The J gene is TRBJ2-7, the V gene TRBV18; TCRdb indicates TRBD1, and absent DNA this call remains unverified. CDR1 and CDR2 from the germline V gene are KGHSH and LQKENI. The length of the CDR3 is 14 residues. CDR3 loop: CASSALGQGGEQYF.

The chain has TRBV15 and TRBJ2-3; the TCRdb call, TRBD2, lacks DNA for checking. In germline, CDR1 is LNHNV, CDR2 YYDKDF (reference sequence). The CDR3 consists of 13 residues. CDR3 region: CATKMTGGHTQYF.

The rearrangement uses TRBV30 and TRBJ2-7. Germline loops: CDR1 GTSNPN, CDR2 SVGIG (reference sequence). The CDR3 covers 14 residues. The CDR3 here is CAWSVSRRKHEQYF.

The genes are TRBV27 and TRBJ2-7; TCRdb calls TRBD1, which cannot be checked without DNA. The CDR3 consists of 15 residues. Germline CDR1 reads MNHEY; CDR2 reads SMNVEV (reference sequence). The CDR3 protein is CASSLTGVSSYEQYF.

V usage is TRBV29-1 and J usage is TRBJ2-7; the TCRdb D gene call, TRBD2, has no DNA to confirm it. The CDR3 extends over 13 amino acids. Germline V gene lookup returns CDR1 SQVTM and CDR2 ANQGSEA. The CDR3 loop reads CSAEVGLTYEQYF.

This chain uses TRBV5-1 with TRBJ2-7; TCRdb returns TRBD2, unconfirmable since there is no DNA. CDR1 SGHRS and CDR2 YFSETQ come from the germline V gene. The CDR3 totals 16 residues. The CDR3 here is CASSFLAAGNSYEQYF.

The CDR3 protein is CSAEKPQGAFGYTF. The chain couples TRBV20-1 to TRBJ1-2; TCRdb calls TRBD1, which cannot be checked without DNA. This CDR3 contains 14 residues. Germline lookup yields CDR1 DFQATT and CDR2 SNEGSKA (reference sequence).

This chain uses TRBV7-2 with TRBJ2-7; TCRdb outputs TRBD1, but without DNA this stays unchecked. Germline CDR1 reads SGHTA; CDR2 reads FQGNSA. This CDR3 contains 13 residues. CDR3: CASSQPGPYEQYF.

The chain recombines TRBV7-2 with TRBJ1-5; TCRdb's D call of TRBD1 is untestable without DNA. This CDR3 is built from 15 residues. Germline V gene data show CDR1 as SGHTA and CDR2 as FQGNSA. The CDR3 sequence: CASSLSPDSNQPQHF. The full variable domain, its missing parts supplied by reference TRBV7-2 and TRBJ1-5, is GAGVSQSPSNKVTEKGKDVELRCDPISGHTALYWYRQSLGQGLEFLIYFQGNSAPDKSGLPSDRFSAERTGGSVSTLTIQRTQQEDSAVYLCASSLSPDSNQPQHFGDGTRLSIL.

The chain links TRBV4-3 to TRBJ1-2; TCRdb lists TRBD1, though no DNA is available to test this call. The CDR3 loop spans 13 amino acids. Germline CDR1 reads LGHNA; CDR2 reads YSLEER. The CDR3 sequence: CASSQGTGNGYTF.

The chain recombines TRBV10-3 with TRBJ2-5; TCRdb indicates TRBD1, and absent DNA this call remains unverified. The germline CDR1 and CDR2 sequences are ENHRY and SYGVKD. The CDR3 consists of 13 residues. CDR3: CAIRRGVGETQYF.

This chain connects TRBV6-1 to TRBJ2-1; TCRdb's assignment of TRBD2 cannot be checked, as there is no DNA. Germline V gene lookup returns CDR1 MNHNS and CDR2 SASEGT. There are 15 residues in the CDR3. CDR3 sequence: CASTRLAGGSDEQFF.

This rearrangement joins TRBV11-2 to TRBJ2-1; TCRdb's D gene call, TRBD1, goes unchecked for lack of DNA. The CDR3 sequence is 16 residues long. Germline-derived CDR1 and CDR2 are SGHAT and FQNNGV. CDR3 sequence: CASSPVRGAVFYEQFF.

The chain couples TRBV29-1 to TRBJ1-1; TCRdb's D call of TRBD1 is untestable without DNA. Germline V gene sequence: CDR1 SQVTM, CDR2 ANQGSEA. CDR3 length: 17 residues. CDR3 sequence reads: CSTIPGQGRRTNTEAFF.